This T cell receptor (beta chain) emerged from a study of Graves' ophthalmopathy and Graves' hyperthyroidism. Study-wide context: A follow-up of 18 months without ophthalmopathy meant that hyperthyroidism was stable.

Study-wide points: Most expanded thyroid clonotypes above 0.001 frequency also appeared in blood.

A remark on this clonotype: Its antigen is unidentified.

Pregnancy or lactation, uncontrolled infections and other autoimmune diseases were grounds for excluding patients. RNA served as the template for amplifying TCR beta CDR3 regions. An opening RT-PCR round employed HTBI primers and preceded a second-round multiplex PCR. MiXCR, run by TCRdb on the multiplex PCR reads, gives a single entry per CDR3 protein. The table lists roughly 600,000 distinct CDR3 sequences, about 40% of them singletons. The CDR3 has 18 residues. V lost 0 bases and J 2 bases, leaving 18 bases between the germline ends. Germline lookup yields CDR1 SGHTA and CDR2 FQGNSA. Sequenced material: peripheral blood or thyroid tissue (not recorded which). The V and J genes are TRBV7-2 and TRBJ2-3, with D possibly TRBD1 on 6 matching bases. This receptor was identified in an adult man with Graves' hyperthyroidism. CDR3 bases: TGTGCCAGCAGCTTAGCTGGGGGCCGAAGCACCTTCACAGATACGCAGTATTTT. Encoded protein: CASSLAGGRSTFTDTQYF.